The TCR beta chain described here comes from a study of cytomegalovirus exposure and HLA in healthy donors. Use of 60 Vbeta and 13 Jbeta primers characterized the PCR. Clones were sequenced by immunoSEQ multiplex PCR, and TCRdb holds only the in-frame ones, with some missing. The table lists some 95,000 clones, roughly 80% of them singletons. This CDR3 has 14 amino acids. The V gene lost 2 bases and the J gene lost 3 bases, with 13 bases spanning the gap. Germline lookup yields CDR1 GTSNPN and CDR2 SVGIG (reference sequence). Sequencing was done on a sample of PBMCs. This clonotype was obtained from a man over 45 in good health and CMV-seropositive. This chain uses TRBV30 with TRBJ1-1; unclear D gene. CDR3 sequence: CAWSFILMDTEAFF. The CDR3 nucleotides read TGTGCCTGGAGTTTTATCCTAATGGACACTGAAGCTTTCTTT.